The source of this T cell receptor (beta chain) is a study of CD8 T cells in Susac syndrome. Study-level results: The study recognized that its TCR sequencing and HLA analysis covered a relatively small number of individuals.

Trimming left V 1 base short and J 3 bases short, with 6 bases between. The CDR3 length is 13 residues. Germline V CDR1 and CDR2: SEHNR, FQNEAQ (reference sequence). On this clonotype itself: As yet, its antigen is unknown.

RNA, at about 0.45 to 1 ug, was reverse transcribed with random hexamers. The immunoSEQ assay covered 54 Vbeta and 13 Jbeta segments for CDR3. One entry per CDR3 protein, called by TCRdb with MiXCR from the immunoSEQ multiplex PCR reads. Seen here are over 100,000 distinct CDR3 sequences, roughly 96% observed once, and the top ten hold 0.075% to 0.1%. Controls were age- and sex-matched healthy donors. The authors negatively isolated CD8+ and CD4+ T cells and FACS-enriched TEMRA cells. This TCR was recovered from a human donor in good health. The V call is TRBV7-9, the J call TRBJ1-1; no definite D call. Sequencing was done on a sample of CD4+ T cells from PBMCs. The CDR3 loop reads CASSLVRDTEAFF. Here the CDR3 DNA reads TGTGCCAGCAGCTTAGTAAGGGACACTGAAGCTTTCTTT.